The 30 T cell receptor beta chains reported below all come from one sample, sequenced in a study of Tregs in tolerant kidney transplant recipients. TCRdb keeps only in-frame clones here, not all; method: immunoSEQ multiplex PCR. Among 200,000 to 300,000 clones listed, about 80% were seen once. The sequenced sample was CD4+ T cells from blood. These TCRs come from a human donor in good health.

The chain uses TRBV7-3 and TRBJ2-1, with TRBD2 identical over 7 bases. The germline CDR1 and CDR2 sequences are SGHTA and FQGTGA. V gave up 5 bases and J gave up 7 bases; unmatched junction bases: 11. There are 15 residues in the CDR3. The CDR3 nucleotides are TGTGCCAGCAGCATTGGACTAGGTAGGGGAAATGAGCAGTTCTTC. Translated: CASSIGLGRGNEQFF.

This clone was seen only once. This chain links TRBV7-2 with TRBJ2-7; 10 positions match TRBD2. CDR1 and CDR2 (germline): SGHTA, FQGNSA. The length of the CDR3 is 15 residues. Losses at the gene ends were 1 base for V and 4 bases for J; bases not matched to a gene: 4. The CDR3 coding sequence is TGTGCCAGCAGCTTAGTTCGAGCGGGAGGGTACGAGCAGTACTTC. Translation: CASSLVRAGGYEQYF.

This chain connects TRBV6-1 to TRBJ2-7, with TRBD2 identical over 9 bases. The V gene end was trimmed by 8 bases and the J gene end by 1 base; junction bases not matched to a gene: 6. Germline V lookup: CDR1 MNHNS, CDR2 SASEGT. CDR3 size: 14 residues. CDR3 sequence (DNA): TGTGCCAGCTTGTTGGGACTAGCTTCCTACGAGCAGTACTTC. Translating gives CASLLGLASYEQYF.

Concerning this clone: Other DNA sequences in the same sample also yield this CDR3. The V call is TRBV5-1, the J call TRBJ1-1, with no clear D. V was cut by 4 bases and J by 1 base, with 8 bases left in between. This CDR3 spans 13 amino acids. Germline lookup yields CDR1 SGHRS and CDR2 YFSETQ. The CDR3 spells CASSPQTNTEAFF. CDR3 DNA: TGCGCCAGCAGCCCCCAAACGAACACTGAAGCTTTCTTT.

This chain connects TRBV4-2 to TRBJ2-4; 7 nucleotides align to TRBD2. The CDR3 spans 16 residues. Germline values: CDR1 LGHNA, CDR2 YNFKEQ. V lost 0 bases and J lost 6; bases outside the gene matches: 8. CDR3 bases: TGTGCCAGCAGCCAAGATACGTGGGACTACCTAAACATTCAGTACTTC. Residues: CASSQDTWDYLNIQYF.

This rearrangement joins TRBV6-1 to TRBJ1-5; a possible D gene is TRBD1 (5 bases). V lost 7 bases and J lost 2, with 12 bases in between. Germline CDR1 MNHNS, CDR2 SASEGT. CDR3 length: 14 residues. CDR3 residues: CASIRGEGNQPQHF. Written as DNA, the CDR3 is TGTGCCAGCATAAGGGGCGAGGGCAATCAGCCCCAGCATTTT.

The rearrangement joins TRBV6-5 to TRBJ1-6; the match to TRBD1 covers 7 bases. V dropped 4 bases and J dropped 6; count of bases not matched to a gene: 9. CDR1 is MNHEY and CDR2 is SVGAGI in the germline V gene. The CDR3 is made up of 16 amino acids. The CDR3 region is CASSLFPGQFNSPLHF. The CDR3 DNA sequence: TGTGCCAGCAGTTTATTTCCGGGACAGTTTAATTCACCCCTCCACTTT.

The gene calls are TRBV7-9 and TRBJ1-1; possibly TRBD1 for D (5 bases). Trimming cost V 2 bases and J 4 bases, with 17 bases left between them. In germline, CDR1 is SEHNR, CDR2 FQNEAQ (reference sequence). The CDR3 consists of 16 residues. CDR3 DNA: TGTGCCAGCAGCTTAAGGCAGGGACCACTGGGCACTGAAGCTTTCTTT. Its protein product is CASSLRQGPLGTEAFF.

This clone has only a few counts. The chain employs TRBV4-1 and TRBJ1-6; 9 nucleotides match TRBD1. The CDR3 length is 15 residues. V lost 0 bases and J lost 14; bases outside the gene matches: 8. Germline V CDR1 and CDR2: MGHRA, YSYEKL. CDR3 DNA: TGCGCCAGCAGCCAAGAGACAGGGGGTTCTGGTACCCTCCACTTT. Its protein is CASSQETGGSGTLHF.

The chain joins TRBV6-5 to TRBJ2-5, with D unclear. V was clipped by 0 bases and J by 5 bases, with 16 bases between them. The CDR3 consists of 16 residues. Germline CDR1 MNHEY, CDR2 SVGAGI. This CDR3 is CASSYSGQWSGETQYF. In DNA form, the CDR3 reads TGTGCCAGCAGTTACTCAGGGCAGTGGTCCGGTGAGACCCAGTACTTC.

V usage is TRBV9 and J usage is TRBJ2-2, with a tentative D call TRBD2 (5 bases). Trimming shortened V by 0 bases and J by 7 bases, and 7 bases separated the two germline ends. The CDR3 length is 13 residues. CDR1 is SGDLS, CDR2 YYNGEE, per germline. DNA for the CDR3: TGTGCCAGCAGCGTAGTGGCGGGCGGGGAGCTGTTTTTT. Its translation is CASSVVAGGELFF. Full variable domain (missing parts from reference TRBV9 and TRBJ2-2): DSGVTQTPKHLITATGQRVTLRCSPRSGDLSVYWYQQSLDQGLQFLIQYYNGEERAKGNILERFSAQQFPDLHSELNLSSLELGDSALYFCASSVVAGGELFFGEGSRLTVL.

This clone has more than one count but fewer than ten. The DNA for the CDR3 is TGTGCCACCGGGCGACTCGGGGAGCTGTTTTTT. As protein: CATGRLGELFF. V and J are TRBV28 and TRBJ2-2; D is uncertain. The V end lost 10 bases, the J end lost 7 bases, and 10 bases lay between the germline ends. Germline assignment: CDR1 MDHEN and CDR2 SYDVKM. The CDR3 consists of 11 residues.

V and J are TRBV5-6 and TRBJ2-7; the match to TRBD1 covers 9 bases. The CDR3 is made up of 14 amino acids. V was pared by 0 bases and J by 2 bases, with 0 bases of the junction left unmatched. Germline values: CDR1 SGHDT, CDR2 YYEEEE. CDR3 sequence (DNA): TGTGCCAGCAGCTTGGGACAGGGGGCCTACGAGCAGTACTTC. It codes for CASSLGQGAYEQYF.

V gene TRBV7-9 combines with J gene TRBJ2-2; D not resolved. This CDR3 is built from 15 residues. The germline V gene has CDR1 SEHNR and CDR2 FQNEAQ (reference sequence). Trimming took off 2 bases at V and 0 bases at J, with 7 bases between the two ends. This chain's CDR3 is CASSLTLANTGELFF. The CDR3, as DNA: TGTGCCAGCAGCTTAACCCTAGCGAACACCGGGGAGCTGTTTTTT.

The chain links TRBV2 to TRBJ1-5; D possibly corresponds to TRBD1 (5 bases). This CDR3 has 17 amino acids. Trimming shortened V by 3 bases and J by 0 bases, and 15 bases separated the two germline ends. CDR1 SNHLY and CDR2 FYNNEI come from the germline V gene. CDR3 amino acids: CASSEEWGSYSNQPQHF. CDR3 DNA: TGTGCCAGCAGTGAGGAGTGGGGCTCCTATAGCAATCAGCCCCAGCATTTT.

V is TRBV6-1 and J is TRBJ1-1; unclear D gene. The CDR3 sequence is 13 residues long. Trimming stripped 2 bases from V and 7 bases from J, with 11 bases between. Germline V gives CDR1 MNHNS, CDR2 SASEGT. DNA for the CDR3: TGTGCCAGCAGTGAAAGCGTACAGCTTGAAGCTTTCTTT. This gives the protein CASSESVQLEAFF.

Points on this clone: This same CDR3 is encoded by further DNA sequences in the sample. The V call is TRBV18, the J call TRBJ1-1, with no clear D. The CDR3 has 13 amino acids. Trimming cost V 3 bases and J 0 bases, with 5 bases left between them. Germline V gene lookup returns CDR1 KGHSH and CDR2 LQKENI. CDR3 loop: CASSPTVNTEAFF. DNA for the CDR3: TGTGCCAGCTCACCTACAGTGAACACTGAAGCTTTCTTT.

In DNA, the CDR3 is TGCGCCAGCAAGGGGGCGCCCACCAAGGGAGAGACCCAGTACTTC. Its translation: CASKGAPTKGETQYF. The chain joins TRBV5-1 to TRBJ2-5, with 7 bases lining up with TRBD1. V lost 6 bases and J lost 4; bases outside the gene matches: 12. There are 15 residues in the CDR3. CDR1 and CDR2 from the germline V gene are SGHRS and YFSETQ.

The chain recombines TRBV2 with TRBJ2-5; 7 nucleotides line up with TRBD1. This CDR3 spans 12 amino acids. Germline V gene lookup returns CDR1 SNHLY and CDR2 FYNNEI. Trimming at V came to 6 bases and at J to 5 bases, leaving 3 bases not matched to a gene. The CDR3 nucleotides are TGTGCCAGCAGGACAGGGATCGAGACCCAGTACTTC. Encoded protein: CASRTGIETQYF. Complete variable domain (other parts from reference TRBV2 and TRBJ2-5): EPEVTQTPSHQVTQMGQEVILRCVPISNHLYFYWYRQILGQKVEFLVSFYNNEISEKSEIFDDQFSVERPDGSNFTLKIRSTKLEDSAMYFCASRTGIETQYFGPGTRLLVL.

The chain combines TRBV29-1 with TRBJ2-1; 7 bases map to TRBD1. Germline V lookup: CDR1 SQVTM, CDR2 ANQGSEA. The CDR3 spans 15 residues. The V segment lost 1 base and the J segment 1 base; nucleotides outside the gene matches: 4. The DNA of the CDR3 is TGCAGCGTTGAAGTCCCACAGGGGTCCTACAATGAGCAGTTCTTC. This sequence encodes CSVEVPQGSYNEQFF.

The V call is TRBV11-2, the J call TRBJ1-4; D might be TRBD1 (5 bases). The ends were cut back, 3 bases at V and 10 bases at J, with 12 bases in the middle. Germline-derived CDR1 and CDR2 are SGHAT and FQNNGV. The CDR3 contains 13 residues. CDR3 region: CASSFGTLGKLFF. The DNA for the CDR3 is TGTGCCAGCAGCTTTGGGACCCTGGGAAAACTGTTTTTT. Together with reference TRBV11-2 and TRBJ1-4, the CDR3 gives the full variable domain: EAGVAQSPRYKIIEKRQSVAFWCNPISGHATLYWYQQILGQGPKLLIQFQNNGVVDDSQLPKDRFSAERLKGVDSTLKIQPAKLEDSAVYLCASSFGTLGKLFFGSGTQLSVL.

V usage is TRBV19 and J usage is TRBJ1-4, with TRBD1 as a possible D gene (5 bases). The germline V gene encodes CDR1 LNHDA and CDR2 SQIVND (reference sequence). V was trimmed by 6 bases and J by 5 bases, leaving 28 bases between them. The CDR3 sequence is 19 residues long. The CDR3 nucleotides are TGTGCCAGTAGCCCCCCCGGTTTCTCTCTCGGGGGGATGAATGAAAAACTGTTTTTT. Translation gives CASSPPGFSLGGMNEKLFF.

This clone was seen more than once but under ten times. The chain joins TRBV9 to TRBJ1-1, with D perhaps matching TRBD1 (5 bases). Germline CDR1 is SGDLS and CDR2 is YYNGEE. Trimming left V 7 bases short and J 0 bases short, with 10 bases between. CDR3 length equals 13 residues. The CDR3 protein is CASRGEMNTEAFF. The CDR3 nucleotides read TGTGCCAGCCGGGGCGAGATGAACACTGAAGCTTTCTTT.

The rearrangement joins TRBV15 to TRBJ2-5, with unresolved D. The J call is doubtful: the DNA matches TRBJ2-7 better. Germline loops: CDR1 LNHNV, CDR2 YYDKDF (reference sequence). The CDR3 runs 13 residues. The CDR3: CATSRAMGYEQYF. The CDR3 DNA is TGTGCCACCAGCAGAGCGATGGGGTACGAGCAGTACTTC.

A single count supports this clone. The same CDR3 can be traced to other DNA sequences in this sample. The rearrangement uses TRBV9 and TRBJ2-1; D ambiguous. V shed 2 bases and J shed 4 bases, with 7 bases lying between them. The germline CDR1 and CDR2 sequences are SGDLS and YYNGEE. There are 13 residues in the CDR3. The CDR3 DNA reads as TGTGCCAGCAGCGTGGGAACATACAATGAGCAGTTCTTC. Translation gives CASSVGTYNEQFF.

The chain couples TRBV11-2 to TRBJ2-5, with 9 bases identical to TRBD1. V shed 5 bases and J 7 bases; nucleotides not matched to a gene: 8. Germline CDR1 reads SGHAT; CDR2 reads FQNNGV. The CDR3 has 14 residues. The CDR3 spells CASSRRDRVGTQYF. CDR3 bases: TGTGCCAGCAGCAGGCGGGACAGGGTCGGGACCCAGTACTTC.

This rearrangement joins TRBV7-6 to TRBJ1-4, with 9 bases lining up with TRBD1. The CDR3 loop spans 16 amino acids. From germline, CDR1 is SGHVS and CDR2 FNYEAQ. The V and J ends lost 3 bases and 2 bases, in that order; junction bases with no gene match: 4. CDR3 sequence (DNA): TGTGCCAGCAGCTTGACAGGGGGGGCGACTAATGAAAAACTGTTTTTT. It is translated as CASSLTGGATNEKLFF.

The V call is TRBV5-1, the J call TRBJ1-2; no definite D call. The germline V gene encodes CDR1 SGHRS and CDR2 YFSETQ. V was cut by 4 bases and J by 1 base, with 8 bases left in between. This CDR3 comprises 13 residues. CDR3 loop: CASSPGFNYGYTF. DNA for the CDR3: TGCGCCAGCAGCCCGGGGTTTAACTATGGCTACACCTTC.

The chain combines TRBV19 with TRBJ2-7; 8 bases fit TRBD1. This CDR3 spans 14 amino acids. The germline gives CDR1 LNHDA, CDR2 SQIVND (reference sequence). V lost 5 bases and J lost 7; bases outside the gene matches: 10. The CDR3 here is CASSHRGKVWEQYF. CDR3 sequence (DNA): TGTGCCAGTAGTCACAGGGGGAAGGTATGGGAGCAGTACTTC.

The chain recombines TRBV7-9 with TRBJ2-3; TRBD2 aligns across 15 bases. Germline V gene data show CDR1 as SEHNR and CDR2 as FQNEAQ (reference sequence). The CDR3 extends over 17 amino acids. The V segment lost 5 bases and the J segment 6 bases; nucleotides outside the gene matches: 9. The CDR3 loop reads CASSHGLAGGPSDTQYF. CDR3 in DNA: TGTGCCAGCAGCCACGGACTAGCGGGAGGGCCATCGGATACGCAGTATTTT.